A single sample is the source of the 29 T cell receptor beta chains below, sequenced in a study of blood T cell repertoires in COVID-19. The protocol was immunoSEQ multiplex PCR, while the TCRdb copy is restricted to in-frame clones and leaves out a portion. This table has around 100,000 clones, roughly 76% appearing once. The material sequenced was peripheral blood. The receptors shown here come from a man older than 75 with COVID-19, enrolled during active disease.

V gene TRBV10-2 combines with J gene TRBJ2-3; 13 bases fit TRBD2. Germline CDR1 reads WSHSY; CDR2 reads SAAADI. The CDR3 length is 17 residues. V shed 2 bases and J 4 bases; nucleotides not matched to a gene: 6. CDR3 DNA sequence: TGCGCCAGCAGTGAGAAGAGGACTAGCGGGAGCGCAGATACGCAGTATTTT. Its protein product is CASSEKRTSGSADTQYF.

The V call is TRBV20-1, the J call TRBJ2-5, with D maybe TRBD1 (5 bases). Germline V gene sequence: CDR1 DFQATT, CDR2 SNEGSKA (reference sequence). Deletions cut 3 bases from V and 5 bases from J, with 16 bases between. This CDR3 contains 14 residues. The CDR3, as DNA: TGCAGTGCTAGTAGTCCAGGGAAACGTGAGACCCAGTACTTC. It is translated as CSASSPGKRETQYF.

The count of this clone is one. This chain joins TRBV29-1 and TRBJ1-1; 10 bases line up with TRBD1. Trimming took 7 bases from V and 0 from J; bases not matched to a gene: 5. CDR1 SQVTM and CDR2 ANQGSEA come from the germline V gene. This CDR3 contains 14 residues. The CDR3 nucleotides read TGCAGCGCGACAGGGGGCCAGGTGAACACTGAAGCTTTCTTT. Encoded protein: CSATGGQVNTEAFF.

The rearrangement uses TRBV5-1 and TRBJ2-5; the match to TRBD2 covers 10 bases. V shed 4 bases, J shed 2 bases, and the junction held 5 bases outside the gene matches. Per the germline V gene, CDR1 is SGHRS and CDR2 is YFSETQ. The CDR3 length is 15 residues. CDR3 bases: TGCGCCAGCAGCATACCTAGCGGGAGACAAGAGACCCAGTACTTC. Protein product: CASSIPSGRQETQYF.

J is TRBJ1-6 and V is TRBV28; TRBD1 matches 7 bases. This CDR3 comprises 15 residues. Germline V gene lookup returns CDR1 MDHEN and CDR2 SYDVKM. J lost 9 bases, V lost 7 bases, and 12 bases had no gene match. CDR3 loop: CASKGAEGYFSPLHF. As DNA, the CDR3 is TGTGCCAGCAAGGGGGCAGAGGGGTACTTTTCACCCCTCCACTTT.

For this clone: Other nucleotide sequences in the sample specify the same CDR3. The chain couples TRBV18 to TRBJ1-1; tentative D call: TRBD1 (6 bases). This CDR3 has 14 residues. Looked up from germline, CDR1 is KGHSH and CDR2 is LQKENI. Trimming pared 3 bases from V and 0 bases from J, leaving 8 bases between. The CDR3 sequence is CASSPGQLNTEAFF. CDR3 sequence (DNA): TGTGCCAGCTCACCCGGACAGTTGAACACTGAAGCTTTCTTT.

The CDR3 here is CASSPQATGGGNTIYF. In DNA, the CDR3 is TGTGCCAGCAGCCCTCAAGCCACGGGAGGAGGAAACACCATATATTTT. The chain has TRBV3-1 (or the pseudogene TRBV3-2) and TRBJ1-3; D ambiguous. V was pared by 4 bases and J by 4 bases, with 17 bases between. Germline loops: CDR1 LGHDT, CDR2 YNNKEL (reference sequence). The CDR3 runs to 16 residues.

This chain connects TRBV6-5 to TRBJ2-2; maybe TRBD1 (6 bases). The CDR3 spans 14 residues. Germline V lookup: CDR1 MNHEY, CDR2 SVGAGI. Trimming shortened V by 6 bases and J by 1 base, and 9 bases separated the two germline ends. CDR3 bases: TGTGCCAGCAGCCCGACAGGGAACACCGGGGAGCTGTTTTTT. Protein: CASSPTGNTGELFF.

The J gene is TRBJ1-6, the V gene TRBV12-3 or TRBV12-4; 9 bases are shared with TRBD1. V lost 5 bases, J lost 7 bases, and 0 bases stayed unmatched. The CDR3 runs 13 residues. The chain's CDR3 is CASSGTGNSPLHF. CDR3 DNA: TGTGCCAGCAGTGGGACAGGGAATTCACCCCTCCACTTT.

A remark on this clone: Compared with germline, one end of the junction differs, possibly owing to a read error. The chain has TRBV12-3 or TRBV12-4 and TRBJ2-5, with TRBD2 matching 7 bases. The CDR3 loop spans 12 amino acids. This CDR3 is CASSLAEETQYF. For the CDR3, the DNA is TGTGCCAGCAGTCTAGCGGAGGAGACCCAGTACTTC.

V usage is TRBV18 and J usage is TRBJ2-5; maybe TRBD1 (6 bases). Germline V gene sequence: CDR1 KGHSH, CDR2 LQKENI. The CDR3 is 15 residues long. V was pared by 5 bases and J by 5 bases, with 18 bases between. The CDR3 DNA reads TGTGCCAGCTCATCGCTACAGGGTGTAAGGGAGACCCAGTACTTC. This encodes CASSSLQGVRETQYF.

The chain combines TRBV3-1 (or the pseudogene TRBV3-2) with TRBJ2-7; 9 bases are a match to TRBD2. There are 15 residues in the CDR3. Germline trimming cut 4 bases from V and 3 bases from J; bases unmatched to any gene: 7. Per the germline V gene, CDR1 is LGHDT and CDR2 is YNNKEL (reference sequence). The CDR3 protein is CASSPPLAGYYEQYF. The CDR3 DNA reads TGTGCCAGCAGCCCGCCTCTAGCGGGGTACTACGAGCAGTACTTC.

The V call is TRBV5-1, the J call TRBJ2-7; D gene unclear. Germline V lookup: CDR1 SGHRS, CDR2 YFSETQ. V gave up 0 bases and J gave up 0 bases, with 7 bases separating them. The CDR3 is 14 residues long. CDR3 sequence: CASSLGGNSYEQYF. In nucleotides, the CDR3 is TGCGCCAGCAGCTTGGGCGGTAACTCCTACGAGCAGTACTTC.

This clone showed up just a few times. CDR3 loop: CASSLGALGSRAAFF. CDR3 sequence (DNA): TGTGCCAGCAGCCTGGGGGCTCTGGGCTCCAGAGCAGCTTTCTTT. The gene calls are TRBV5-4 and TRBJ1-1; D is perhaps TRBD1 (6 bases). This CDR3 is built from 15 residues. Per germline, CDR1 SGHNT and CDR2 YYREEE (reference sequence). V was cut by 4 bases and J by 10 bases, with 23 bases left in between.

J is TRBJ1-2 and V is TRBV7-8; TRBD1 aligns across 8 bases. J gave up 8 bases and V 10 bases, and 9 bases lay outside the gene matches. Germline V lookup: CDR1 SGHVS, CDR2 FQNEAQ. The CDR3 is 12 amino acids. The CDR3 here is CATYSGGVGYTF. In DNA form, the CDR3 reads TGTGCCACCTACTCAGGGGGCGTGGGCTACACCTTC.

The chain is built from TRBV11-2 and TRBJ2-7; 8 positions match TRBD2. Trimming cost V 5 bases and J 1 base; bases outside gene matches: 7. The CDR3 loop spans 15 amino acids. CDR1 SGHAT and CDR2 FQNNGV come from the germline V gene. The CDR3 protein is CASSLDSGTSYEQYF. CDR3 coding DNA: TGTGCCAGCAGCCTCGATAGCGGGACATCCTACGAGCAGTACTTC.

This clone appeared once. The CDR3 region is CASSQDRGGYSNQPQHF. CDR3 DNA: TGCGCCAGCAGCCAAGATCGGGGAGGATATAGCAATCAGCCCCAGCATTTT. The J gene is TRBJ1-5, the V gene TRBV4-3; D not certain. There are 17 residues in the CDR3. CDR1 is LGHNA, CDR2 YSLEER, per germline. V was cut by 0 bases and J by 0 bases, with 12 bases left in between.

The chain combines TRBV4-1 with TRBJ1-2, with 9 bases aligning to TRBD1. Germline values: CDR1 MGHRA, CDR2 YSYEKL. This CDR3 is built from 14 residues. After removal of 4 bases from V and 5 bases from J, the junction contained 5 bases not matched to a gene. In DNA, the CDR3 is TGCGCCAGCAGCCCAGGGGGACAGGGTTATGGCTACACCTTC. This sequence encodes CASSPGGQGYGYTF.

The rearrangement uses TRBV19 and TRBJ2-2; 7 bases match TRBD1. There are 13 residues in the CDR3. V was clipped by 10 bases and J by 8 bases; unmatched bases: 10. Germline V lookup: CDR1 LNHDA, CDR2 SQIVND (reference sequence). Here the CDR3 DNA reads TGTGCCACCCGGACAGGTCGGTTTGGGGAGCTGTTTTTT. It yields the protein CATRTGRFGELFF.

This clone has only one observation. CDR3 amino acids: CASSSQQGSEQFF. For the CDR3, the DNA is TGTGCCAGCTCATCCCAGCAGGGCAGTGAGCAGTTCTTC. The chain uses TRBV18 and TRBJ2-1; D possibly corresponds to TRBD1 (5 bases). The V end lost 5 bases, the J end lost 9 bases, and 14 bases lay between the germline ends. Germline CDR1 KGHSH, CDR2 LQKENI. The CDR3 is 13 amino acids.

The chain is built from TRBV30 and TRBJ2-5; TRBD2 matches 10 bases. This CDR3 contains 12 residues. The ends lost 5 bases at V and 4 bases at J; junction bases unmatched: 1. The germline V gene encodes CDR1 GTSNPN and CDR2 SVGIG (reference sequence). The CDR3 loop reads CAWASGGETQYF. The CDR3 DNA reads TGTGCCTGGGCTAGCGGGGGAGAGACCCAGTACTTC.

The chain has TRBV10-3 and TRBJ2-2; a possible D gene is TRBD1 (6 bases). From germline, CDR1 is ENHRY and CDR2 SYGVKD. The CDR3 spans 15 residues. Trimming pared 3 bases from V and 5 bases from J, leaving 13 bases between. The DNA of the CDR3 is TGTGCCATCAGTGAAGGGACAACGCGGACCGGGGAGCTGTTTTTT. This codes for CAISEGTTRTGELFF.

The genes are TRBV5-1 and TRBJ2-3; 7 bases fit TRBD1. The V segment lost 4 bases and the J segment 5 bases; nucleotides outside the gene matches: 16. The germline CDR1 and CDR2 sequences are SGHRS and YFSETQ. CDR3 length: 17 residues. CDR3 sequence: CASSPKLQTGPGDTQYF. The CDR3 nucleotides are TGCGCCAGCAGCCCCAAACTACAGACAGGGCCGGGAGATACGCAGTATTTT.

This chain links TRBV27 with TRBJ1-1, with D maybe TRBD1 (5 bases). CDR1 is MNHEY, CDR2 SMNVEV, per germline (reference sequence). The CDR3 spans 13 residues. Trimming removed 3 bases at V and 4 bases at J, with 9 bases between. The CDR3 sequence is CASSFGGGTEAFF. The CDR3 nucleotides are TGTGCCAGCAGTTTTGGGGGGGGCACTGAAGCTTTCTTT.

The chain couples TRBV16 to TRBJ1-1; a weak D match, TRBD1 (5 bases). Trimming stripped 3 bases from V and 4 bases from J, with 15 bases between. This CDR3 is built from 15 residues. Germline CDR1 and CDR2: KGHSY and FQNENV. CDR3 in amino acids: CASSHSGLGGTEAFF. CDR3 in DNA: TGTGCCAGCAGCCACAGCGGGCTGGGGGGCACTGAAGCTTTCTTT.

The chain couples TRBV19 to TRBJ1-1; no clear D gene. Germline CDR1 and CDR2: LNHDA and SQIVND (reference sequence). V was pared by 5 bases and J by 8 bases, with 12 bases between. This CDR3 has 12 amino acids. The CDR3 here is CASSSSGSEAFF. DNA of the CDR3: TGTGCCAGTAGTTCATCAGGTTCGGAAGCTTTCTTT.

This chain connects TRBV11-2 to TRBJ2-3; 8 bases map to TRBD1. V was clipped by 4 bases and J by 1 base; unmatched bases: 4. Germline V CDR1 and CDR2: SGHAT, FQNNGV. The CDR3 sequence is 15 residues long. The chain's CDR3 is CASSWDRIGTDTQYF. CDR3 nucleotides: TGTGCCAGCAGCTGGGACAGGATCGGCACAGATACGCAGTATTTT.

This clone was seen only a few times. V is TRBV7-9 and J is TRBJ2-7; TRBD1 aligns across 10 bases. The ends lost 4 bases at V and 1 base at J; junction bases unmatched: 7. Looked up from germline, CDR1 is SEHNR and CDR2 is FQNEAQ (reference sequence). This CDR3 is 16 amino acids long. CDR3 nucleotides: TGTGCCAGCAGCTCGCCCGGGACAGGGGCATCCTACGAGCAGTACTTC. This codes for CASSSPGTGASYEQYF.

This sequence joins TRBV3-1 (or the pseudogene TRBV3-2) and TRBJ2-1; TRBD2 matches 12 bases. Germline V lookup: CDR1 LGHDT, CDR2 YNNKEL (reference sequence). The CDR3 has 15 amino acids. V was pared by 3 bases and J by 5 bases, with 2 bases of the junction left unmatched. CDR3 coding DNA: TGTGCCAGCAGCCAGGGGACTAGCGGGCACAATGAGCAGTTCTTC. Translation gives CASSQGTSGHNEQFF.